This T cell receptor (beta chain) originates from a study of cytomegalovirus exposure and HLA in healthy donors. Study-wide findings and caveats: The study put 150 or so TCR beta chains on its list as cytomegalovirus-associated. A later analysis linked a missense variant in DCLRE1C to the trimming of TCR beta V and J genes. Accurate HLA-A and HLA-B prediction from TCR beta sequences was reported for most subjects.

Trimming at V came to 6 bases and at J to 5 bases, leaving 8 bases not matched to a gene. The CDR3 runs 15 residues. CDR1 and CDR2 (germline): MNHNS, SASEGT. On this clone itself: What it recognizes is unknown.

The PCR used 60 Vbeta and 13 Jbeta primers. Profiled with immunoSEQ multiplex PCR; TCRdb holds only in-frame clones, not every one. Here the sample spans about 120,000 clones, about 83% being singletons. This sequence joins TRBV6-1 and TRBJ1-4; 8 bases map to TRBD1. The sample taken for sequencing was PBMCs. The source of this sequence is a female donor in good health and CMV-seronegative. This CDR3 reads CASSLGTGRNEKLFF. The CDR3 nucleotides read TGTGCCAGCAGCCTTGGGACAGGCAGAAATGAAAAACTGTTTTTT.